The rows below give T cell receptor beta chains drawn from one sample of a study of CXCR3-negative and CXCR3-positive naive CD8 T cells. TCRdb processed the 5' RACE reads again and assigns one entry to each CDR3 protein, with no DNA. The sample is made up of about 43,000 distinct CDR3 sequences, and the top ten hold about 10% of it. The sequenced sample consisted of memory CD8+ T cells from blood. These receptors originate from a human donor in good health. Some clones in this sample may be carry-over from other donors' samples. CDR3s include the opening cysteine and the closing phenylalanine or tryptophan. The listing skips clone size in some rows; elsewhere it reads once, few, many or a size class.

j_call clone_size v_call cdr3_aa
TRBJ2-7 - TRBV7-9 CASSFSERGEQYF
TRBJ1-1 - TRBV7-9 CASSPSWDREAFF
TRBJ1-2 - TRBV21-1 CASSKEGQKVGYGYTF
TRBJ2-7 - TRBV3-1 CASSPTGLAAQYF
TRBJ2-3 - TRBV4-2 CASSQARGAVDTQYF
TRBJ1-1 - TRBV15 CATSRARLSAFF
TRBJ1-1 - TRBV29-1 CSATQNTEAFF
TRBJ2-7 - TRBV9 CASAGTSYEQYF
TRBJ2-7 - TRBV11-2 CASSLGLAGVTYEQYF
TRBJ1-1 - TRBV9 CASSDKKNTEAFF
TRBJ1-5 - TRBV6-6 CASSYRGTLDQPQHF
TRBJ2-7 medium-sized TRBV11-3 CARRSTGDDLPYEQYF
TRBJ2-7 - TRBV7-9 CASSFAAGHEQYF
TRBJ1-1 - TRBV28 CASSPSVPRWDRGKWSTEAFF
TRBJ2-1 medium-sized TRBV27 CASSSGGNEQFF
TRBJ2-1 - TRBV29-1 CSVDGLTSGRASSYNEQFF
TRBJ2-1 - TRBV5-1 CASSLAQAGPFF
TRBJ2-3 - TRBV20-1 CSARGLLQGTDTQYF
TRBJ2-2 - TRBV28 CASRLATGGTGELFF
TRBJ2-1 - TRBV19 CASSIWTSGTGNEQFF
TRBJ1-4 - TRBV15 CATSRDEGQGFEKLFF
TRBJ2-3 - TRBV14 CASSQGTGETDTQYF
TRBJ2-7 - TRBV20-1 CSARARLGPEQYF
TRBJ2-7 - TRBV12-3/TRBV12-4 CASSKRGTFGEQYF
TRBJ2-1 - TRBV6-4 CASSEDGTPYNEQFF
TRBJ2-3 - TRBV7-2 CASSLLARVDTQYF
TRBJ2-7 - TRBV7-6 CASSLSLQGRYEQYF
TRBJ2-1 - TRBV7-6 CACSETYNEQFF
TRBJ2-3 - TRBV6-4 CASSPSGGASDTRYF
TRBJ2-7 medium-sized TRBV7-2 CASSLVGDEQYF
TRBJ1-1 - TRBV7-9 CASNPHGNTEAFF
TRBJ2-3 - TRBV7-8 CASSLSGGGGDTQYF
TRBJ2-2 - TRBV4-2 CASSQDPETNTGELFF
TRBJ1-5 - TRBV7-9 CASSSTGAYQPQHF
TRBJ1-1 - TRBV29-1 CSVFAGATVNTEAFF
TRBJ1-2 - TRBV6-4 CASSDSGTYGYTF
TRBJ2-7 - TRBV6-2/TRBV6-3 CASSYSPGTGDEQYF
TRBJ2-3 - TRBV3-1 CASSHPVRTDTQYF
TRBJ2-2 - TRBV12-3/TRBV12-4 CASFGGVSTGELFF
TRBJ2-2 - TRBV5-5 CASSFLPGGTGELFF
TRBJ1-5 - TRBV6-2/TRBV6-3 CASRQLGNQHF
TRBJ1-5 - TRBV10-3 CATQDVDNQPQHF
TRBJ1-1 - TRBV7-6 CASSLLPNTEAFF
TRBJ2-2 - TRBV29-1 CSVEGTGELFF
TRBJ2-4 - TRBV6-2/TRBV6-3 CASSYFRRLAPIAKNIQYF
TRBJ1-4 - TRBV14 CASSQVGQGNEKLFF
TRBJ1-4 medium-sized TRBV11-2 CASSQWGGLEKLFF
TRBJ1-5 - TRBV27 CASSSTGQSNQPQHF
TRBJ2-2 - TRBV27 CASSLDAGLAGELFF
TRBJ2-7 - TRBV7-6 CASSSLGPGSYEQYF
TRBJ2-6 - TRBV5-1 CASSLIRSGANVLTF
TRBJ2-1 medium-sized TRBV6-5 CASSYSPGGSYNEQFF
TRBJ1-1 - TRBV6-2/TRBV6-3 CASLMDRGQLTMNTEAFF
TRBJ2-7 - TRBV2 CASRYSSGDEQYF